What follows is one T cell receptor beta chain and its context. RNA, once extracted, was reverse transcribed into cDNA for use as the sequencing template. TCRdb's table, derived via immunoSEQ multiplex PCR, lists solely in-frame clones and lacks some. The sample lists hundreds of thousands of clones; around three fifths were seen once. The V and J ends lost 8 bases and 2 bases, in that order; junction bases with no gene match: 4. The germline V gene has CDR1 SNHLY and CDR2 FYNNEI. This CDR3 has 14 amino acids. This specimen comes from a study of CD8+ T cells in alopecia areata. Specimen: CD4+ T cells sorted from blood, collected at week 0. The TCR sequence derives from a human donor with alopecia areata. The chain links TRBV2 to TRBJ2-5, with 11 bases fitting TRBD1. The DNA for the CDR3 is TGTGCCAGCCTCCGGGACAGGGGGCAAGAGACCCAGTACTTC. Its protein product is CASLRDRGQETQYF.